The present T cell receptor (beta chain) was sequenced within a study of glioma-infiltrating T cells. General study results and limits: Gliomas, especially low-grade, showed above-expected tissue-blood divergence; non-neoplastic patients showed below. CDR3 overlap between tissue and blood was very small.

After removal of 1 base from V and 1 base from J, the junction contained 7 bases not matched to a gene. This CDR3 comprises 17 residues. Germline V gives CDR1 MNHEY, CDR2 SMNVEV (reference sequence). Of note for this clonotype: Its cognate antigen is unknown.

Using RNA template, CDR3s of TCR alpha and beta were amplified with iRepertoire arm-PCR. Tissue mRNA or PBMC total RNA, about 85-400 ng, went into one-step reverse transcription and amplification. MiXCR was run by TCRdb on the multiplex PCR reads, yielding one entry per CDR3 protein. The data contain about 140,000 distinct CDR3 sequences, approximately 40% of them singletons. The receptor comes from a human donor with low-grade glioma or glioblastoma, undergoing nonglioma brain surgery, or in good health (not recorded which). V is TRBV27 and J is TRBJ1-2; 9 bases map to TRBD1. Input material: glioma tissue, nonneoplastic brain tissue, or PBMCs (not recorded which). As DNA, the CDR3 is TGTGCCAGCAGTTTATACCCGGGACAGGGAAATAACTATGGCTACACCTTC. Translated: CASSLYPGQGNNYGYTF.